The rows below give T cell receptor beta chains drawn from one sample of a study of T cells in localized non-small cell lung cancer. TCRdb's copy holds only in-frame clones and misses some; the assay was immunoSEQ multiplex PCR. The data show about 78,000 clones, with 80% to 90% seen just once and approximately 2.8% held by the top ten. Sequencing was performed on peripheral blood, taken before any cancer treatment. The receptor set was obtained from a man aged 40 to 75 with stage I lung adenocarcinoma. The CDR3 runs from the conserved cysteine through the conserved F or W. D genes are given only for firm matches. Some rows mark clone size as missing; the rest say once, few, many or name a class of expanded clone.

len	v_gene	d_gene	abundance	j_gene	CDR3aa	CDR3nt
15	TRBV6-1	TRBD2	NA	TRBJ2-5	CASSEASSGSVTQYF	TGTGCCAGCAGTGAAGCGAGTAGCGGGAGCGTGACCCAGTACTTC
15	TRBV7-3	NA	NA	TRBJ2-2	CASSQGPPNTGELFF	TGTGCCAGCAGCCAGGGACCACCGAACACCGGGGAGCTGTTTTTT
12	TRBV30	NA	NA	TRBJ1-2	CAWSRDTKGVTF	TGTGCCTGGAGCCGGGACACGAAGGGAGTCACCTTC
14	TRBV28	NA	few	TRBJ1-1	CASSSTGENTEAFF	TGTGCCAGCAGTTCCACGGGGGAGAACACTGAAGCTTTCTTT
15	TRBV7-3	NA	NA	TRBJ2-2	CASSPITARTGELFF	TGTGCCAGCAGCCCTATAACGGCGAGGACCGGGGAGCTGTTTTTT
13	TRBV10-3	NA	NA	TRBJ1-1	CAITRTENTEAFF	TGTGCCATCACCCGGACGGAGAACACTGAAGCTTTCTTT
14	TRBV19	NA	NA	TRBJ2-1	CASSLGYGTDEQFF	TGTGCCAGTAGTCTCGGATACGGAACCGATGAGCAGTTCTTC
15	TRBV6-1	NA	NA	TRBJ1-5	CASSGGSYSNQPQHF	TGTGCCAGCAGTGGCGGTAGTTATAGCAATCAGCCCCAGCATTTT
16	TRBV5-4	TRBD1	NA	TRBJ2-3	CASSSDPGQGIDTQYF	TGTGCCAGCAGCTCGGACCCGGGACAGGGCATCGATACGCAGTATTTT
15	TRBV18	NA	NA	TRBJ2-7	CASSPQAVLSYEQYF	TGTGCCAGCTCACCACAGGCCGTTCTAAGCTACGAGCAGTACTTC
14	TRBV6-1	NA	NA	TRBJ1-1	CASSAALWDTEAFF	TGTGCCAGCAGTGCTGCCCTTTGGGACACTGAAGCTTTCTTT
16	TRBV6-1	NA	NA	TRBJ2-3	CASSEGGAPSTDTQYF	TGTGCCAGCAGTGAAGGGGGGGCACCTAGCACAGATACGCAGTATTTT
14	TRBV9	NA	NA	TRBJ2-2	CASSSTGNPGELFF	TGTGCCAGCAGCTCTACAGGGAATCCCGGGGAGCTGTTTTTT
16	TRBV6-5	NA	NA	TRBJ2-7	CASSYRRTTDSYEQYF	TGTGCCAGCAGTTACAGGAGAACCACGGACTCCTACGAGCAGTACTTC
16	TRBV29-1	NA	NA	TRBJ2-7	CSVVIIPDGPTYEQYF	TGCAGCGTTGTTATCATTCCCGATGGGCCCACCTACGAGCAGTACTTC
16	TRBV9	NA	NA	TRBJ1-6	CASSRGSTPGNSPLHF	TGTGCCAGCAGCCGGGGGTCCACGCCGGGGAATTCACCCCTCCACTTT
13	TRBV5-6	NA	NA	TRBJ2-3	CASSFGRRDTQYF	TGTGCCAGCAGCTTTGGACGTAGAGATACGCAGTATTTT
20	TRBV14	NA	NA	TRBJ1-5	CASSQDESPRTEGSNQPQHF	TGTGCCAGCAGCCAAGATGAAAGCCCCAGGACAGAAGGAAGCAATCAGCCCCAGCATTTT
15	TRBV19	NA	NA	TRBJ1-2	CASSYTGPLNYGYTF	TGTGCCAGTAGCTACACAGGGCCGCTTAACTATGGCTACACCTTC
11	TRBV6-1	NA	NA	TRBJ1-1	CASSYGPEAFF	TGTGCCAGCAGTTACGGCCCTGAAGCTTTCTTT
17	TRBV7-3	NA	NA	TRBJ2-1	CASSPRSGGKPYNEQFF	TGTGCCAGCAGCCCCCGTAGTGGGGGGAAACCCTACAATGAGCAGTTCTTC
15	TRBV5-1	TRBD2	NA	TRBJ2-1	CASLGLAGGPNEQFF	TGCGCCAGCTTGGGACTAGCGGGAGGCCCCAATGAGCAGTTCTTC
15	TRBV28	NA	NA	TRBJ1-5	CASSSPGLRNQPQHF	TGTGCCAGCAGCTCCCCGGGACTGAGAAATCAGCCCCAGCATTTT
14	TRBV18	NA	NA	TRBJ2-5	CASSPMAQLETQYF	TGTGCCAGCTCACCAATGGCCCAGTTAGAGACCCAGTACTTC
13	TRBV7-2	NA	NA	TRBJ1-2	CASSPETSYGYTF	TGTGCCAGCAGCCCAGAAACGTCCTATGGCTACACCTTC
13	TRBV7-3	TRBD1	NA	TRBJ2-7	CASSRQGSGEQYF	TGTGCCAGCAGTCGACAGGGATCGGGCGAGCAGTACTTC
13	TRBV7-2	NA	NA	TRBJ1-4	CASTWIGDEKLFF	TGTGCCAGCACCTGGATTGGTGATGAAAAACTGTTTTTT
11	TRBV6-6	NA	once	TRBJ2-7	CASRSGPEQYF	TGTGCCAGCAGATCAGGGCCCGAGCAGTACTTC
15	TRBV10-2	NA	NA	TRBJ2-5	CASSLIGPIQETQYF	TGCGCCAGCAGCCTTATAGGACCCATCCAAGAGACCCAGTACTTC
13	TRBV18	NA	NA	TRBJ2-5	CASGVGYQETQYF	TGTGCCAGCGGTGTGGGCTATCAAGAGACCCAGTACTTC
15	TRBV5-1	TRBD2	NA	TRBJ2-5	CASSLSGRGQETQYF	TGCGCCAGCAGCTTGTCAGGGCGGGGGCAAGAGACCCAGTACTTC
16	TRBV5-6	NA	NA	TRBJ2-2	CASSSVGNRNTGELFF	TGTGCCAGCAGCTCTGTCGGGAACCGGAACACCGGGGAGCTGTTTTTT
20	TRBV2	TRBD2	NA	TRBJ2-4	CASSLPKGLADESSKNIQYF	TGTGCCAGCAGTCTTCCAAAGGGACTAGCGGATGAATCGTCCAAAAACATTCAGTACTTC
13	TRBV5-6	NA	NA	TRBJ2-7	CASSKTGTYEQYF	TGTGCCAGCAGCAAGACAGGAACCTACGAGCAGTACTTC
15	TRBV5-4	TRBD1	NA	TRBJ2-1	CASSWTDRDGNEQFF	TGTGCCAGCAGCTGGACGGACAGGGATGGCAATGAGCAGTTCTTC
11	TRBV30	NA	once	TRBJ1-2	CAWSPLYGYTF	TGTGCCTGGAGTCCCCTCTATGGCTACACCTTC
15	TRBV6-1	NA	NA	TRBJ2-3	CASSAWGSSTDTQYF	TGTGCCAGCAGCGCATGGGGTTCTAGCACAGATACGCAGTATTTT
14	TRBV10-1	NA	NA	TRBJ1-1	CASSDDRQNTEAFF	TGCGCCAGCAGTGATGACAGGCAGAACACTGAAGCTTTCTTT
14	TRBV18	TRBD2	NA	TRBJ2-7	CASSPVRERGEQYF	TGTGCCAGCTCACCCGTGCGGGAGAGGGGCGAGCAGTACTTC
15	TRBV7-6	NA	NA	TRBJ2-2	CASSNRVVNTGELFF	TGTGCCAGCAGTAATAGGGTTGTGAACACCGGGGAGCTGTTTTTT
14	TRBV6-6	TRBD1	NA	TRBJ1-6	CASKTGAYNSPLHF	TGTGCCAGCAAGACAGGGGCTTATAATTCACCCCTCCACTTT
13	TRBV10-3	NA	NA	TRBJ1-2	CAISEKAAYGYTF	TGTGCCATCAGTGAGAAGGCGGCCTATGGCTACACCTTC
14	TRBV27	TRBD1	NA	TRBJ2-7	CASRTLTGPYEQYF	TGTGCCAGTAGAACCTTGACAGGGCCCTACGAGCAGTACTTC
13	TRBV28	TRBD1	NA	TRBJ1-5	CASWDRSNQPQHF	TGTGCCAGCTGGGACAGGAGCAATCAGCCCCAGCATTTT
14	TRBV28	TRBD1	NA	TRBJ1-1	CASSLTGGPTEAFF	TGTGCCAGCAGCCTGACAGGGGGACCCACTGAAGCTTTCTTT
17	TRBV4-3	TRBD2	NA	TRBJ2-5	CASSQYLLRGGQETQYF	TGCGCCAGCAGCCAATATCTTCTGCGCGGGGGGCAAGAGACCCAGTACTTC
14	TRBV7-6	TRBD2	NA	TRBJ2-5	CAVSVAGAQETQYF	TGTGCCGTATCGGTAGCGGGGGCCCAAGAGACCCAGTACTTC
13	TRBV30	TRBD1	few	TRBJ1-1	CAWSRQGDTEAFF	TGTGCCTGGAGTAGACAGGGGGACACTGAAGCTTTCTTT
18	TRBV5-1	NA	once	TRBJ2-2	CASSLARGGSERSGELFF	TGCGCCAGCAGCTTGGCCAGGGGCGGGAGCGAAAGGTCCGGGGAGCTGTTTTTT
13	TRBV27	NA	NA	TRBJ2-1	CASSLEKNNEQFF	TGTGCCAGCAGTTTGGAAAAGAACAATGAGCAGTTCTTC
14	TRBV29-1	TRBD2	NA	TRBJ2-1	CSGGLAGGRNEQFF	TGCAGCGGAGGACTAGCGGGAGGGCGGAATGAGCAGTTCTTC
12	TRBV29-1	NA	NA	TRBJ2-1	CSGDWESNEQFF	TGCAGCGGAGATTGGGAGTCCAATGAGCAGTTCTTC
14	TRBV7-6	NA	NA	TRBJ1-3	CASSFSDNGNTIYF	TGTGCCAGCAGCTTCTCCGACAATGGAAACACCATATATTTT
15	TRBV5-6	NA	NA	TRBJ2-3	CASRGRGQGTDTQYF	TGTGCCAGCAGGGGACGGGGGCAAGGCACAGATACGCAGTATTTT
17	TRBV19	TRBD2	NA	TRBJ2-7	CASSIAGTSGNSYEQYF	TGTGCCAGTAGTATAGCCGGCACTAGCGGGAACTCCTACGAGCAGTACTTC